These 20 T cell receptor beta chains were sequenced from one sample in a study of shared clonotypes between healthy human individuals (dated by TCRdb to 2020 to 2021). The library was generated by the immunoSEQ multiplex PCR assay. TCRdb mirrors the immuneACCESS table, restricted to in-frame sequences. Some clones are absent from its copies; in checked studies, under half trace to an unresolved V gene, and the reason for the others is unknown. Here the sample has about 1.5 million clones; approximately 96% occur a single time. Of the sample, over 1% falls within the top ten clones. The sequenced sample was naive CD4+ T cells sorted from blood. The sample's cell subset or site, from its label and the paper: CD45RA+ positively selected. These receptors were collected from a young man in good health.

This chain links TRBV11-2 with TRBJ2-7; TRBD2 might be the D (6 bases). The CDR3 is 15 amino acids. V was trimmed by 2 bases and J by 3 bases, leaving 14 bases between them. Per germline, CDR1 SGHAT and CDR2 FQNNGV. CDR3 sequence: CASSLRELPDYEQYF. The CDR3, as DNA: TGTGCCAGCAGCTTACGGGAGCTACCCGACTACGAGCAGTACTTC. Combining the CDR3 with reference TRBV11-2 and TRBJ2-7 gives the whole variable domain EAGVAQSPRYKIIEKRQSVAFWCNPISGHATLYWYQQILGQGPKLLIQFQNNGVVDDSQLPKDRFSAERLKGVDSTLKIQPAKLEDSAVYLCASSLRELPDYEQYFGPGTRLTVT.

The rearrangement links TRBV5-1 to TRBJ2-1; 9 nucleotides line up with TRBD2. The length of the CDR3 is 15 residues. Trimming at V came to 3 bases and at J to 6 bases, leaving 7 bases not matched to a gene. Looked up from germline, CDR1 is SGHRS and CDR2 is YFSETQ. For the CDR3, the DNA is TGCGCCAGCAGCTCCGGACTAGCGTCGGCCAATGAGCAGTTCTTC. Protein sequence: CASSSGLASANEQFF.

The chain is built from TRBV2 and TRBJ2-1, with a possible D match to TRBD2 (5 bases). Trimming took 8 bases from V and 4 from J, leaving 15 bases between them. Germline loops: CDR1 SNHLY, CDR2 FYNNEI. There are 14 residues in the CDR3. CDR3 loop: CASGRRNPYNEQFF. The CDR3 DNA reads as TGTGCCAGCGGGAGAAGAAACCCTTACAATGAGCAGTTCTTC.

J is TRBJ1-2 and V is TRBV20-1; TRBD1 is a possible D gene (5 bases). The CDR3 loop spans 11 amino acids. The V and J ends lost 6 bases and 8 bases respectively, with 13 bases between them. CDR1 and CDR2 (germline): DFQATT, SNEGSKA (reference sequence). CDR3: CSALGQTGYTF. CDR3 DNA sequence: TGCAGTGCCCTAGGACAAACCGGCTACACCTTC.

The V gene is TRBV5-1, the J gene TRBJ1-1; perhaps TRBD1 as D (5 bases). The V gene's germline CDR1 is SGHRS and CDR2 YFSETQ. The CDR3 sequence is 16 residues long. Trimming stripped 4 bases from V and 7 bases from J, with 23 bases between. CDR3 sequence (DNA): TGCGCCAGCAGCGCCTTGGGAGGGGCGATCGAGCTTGAAGCTTTCTTT. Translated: CASSALGGAIELEAFF.

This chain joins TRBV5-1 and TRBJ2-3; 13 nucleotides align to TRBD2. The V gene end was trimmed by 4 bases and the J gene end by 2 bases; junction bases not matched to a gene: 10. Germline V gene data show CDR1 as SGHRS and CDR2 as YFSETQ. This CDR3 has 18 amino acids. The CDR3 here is CASSAGLAGLRATDTQYF. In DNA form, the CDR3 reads TGCGCCAGCAGCGCGGGACTAGCGGGACTACGGGCCACAGATACGCAGTATTTT.

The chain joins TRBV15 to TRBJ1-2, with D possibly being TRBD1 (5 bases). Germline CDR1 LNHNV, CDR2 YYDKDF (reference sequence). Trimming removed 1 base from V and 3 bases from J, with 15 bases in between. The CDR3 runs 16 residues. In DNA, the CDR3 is TGTGCCACCAGCAGAGGCAGGGCGTCGAGTGACTATGGCTACACCTTC. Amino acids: CATSRGRASSDYGYTF.

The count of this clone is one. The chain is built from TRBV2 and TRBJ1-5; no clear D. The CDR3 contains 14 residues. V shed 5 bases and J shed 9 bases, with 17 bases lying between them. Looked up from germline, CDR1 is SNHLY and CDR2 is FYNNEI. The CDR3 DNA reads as TGTGCCAGCAGTCTTAGTACATCGATGGGGCCCCAGCATTTT. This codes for CASSLSTSMGPQHF.

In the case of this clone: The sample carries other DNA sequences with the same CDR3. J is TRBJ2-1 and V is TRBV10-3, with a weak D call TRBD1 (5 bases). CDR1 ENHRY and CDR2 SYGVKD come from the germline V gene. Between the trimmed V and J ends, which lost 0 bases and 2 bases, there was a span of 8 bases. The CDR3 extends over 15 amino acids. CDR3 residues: CAISESGRAYNEQFF. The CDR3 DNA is TGTGCCATCAGTGAGTCGGGCAGGGCCTACAATGAGCAGTTCTTC.

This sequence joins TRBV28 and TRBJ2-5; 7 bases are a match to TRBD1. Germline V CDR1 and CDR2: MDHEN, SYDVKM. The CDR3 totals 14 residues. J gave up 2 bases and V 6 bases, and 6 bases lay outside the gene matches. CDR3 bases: TGTGCCAGCAGCTCAGACAGGGTACAAGAGACCCAGTACTTC. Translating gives CASSSDRVQETQYF.

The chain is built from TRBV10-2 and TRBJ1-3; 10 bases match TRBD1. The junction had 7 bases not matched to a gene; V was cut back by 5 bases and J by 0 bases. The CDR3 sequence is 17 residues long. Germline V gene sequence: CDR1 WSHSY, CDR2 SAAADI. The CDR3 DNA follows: TGCGCCAGCAGTCTTGGGACAGGGGCCCGCTCTGGAAACACCATATATTTT. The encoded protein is CASSLGTGARSGNTIYF.

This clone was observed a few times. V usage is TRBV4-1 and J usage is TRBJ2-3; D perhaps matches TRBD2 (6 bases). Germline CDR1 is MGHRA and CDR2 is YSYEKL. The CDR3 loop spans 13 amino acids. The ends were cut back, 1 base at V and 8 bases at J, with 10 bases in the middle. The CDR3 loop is CASSQVKEGTQYF. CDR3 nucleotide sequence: TGCGCCAGCAGCCAAGTTAAGGAGGGTACGCAGTATTTT.

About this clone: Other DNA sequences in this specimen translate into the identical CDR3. The CDR3 protein is CASSLGQNQETQYF. CDR3 nucleotides: TGCGCCAGCAGCCTGGGACAGAACCAAGAGACCCAGTACTTC. This chain connects TRBV5-1 to TRBJ2-5, with 7 bases that match TRBD1. V was pared by 4 bases and J by 0 bases, with 3 bases of the junction left unmatched. Germline CDR1 and CDR2: SGHRS and YFSETQ. This CDR3 region has 14 residues.

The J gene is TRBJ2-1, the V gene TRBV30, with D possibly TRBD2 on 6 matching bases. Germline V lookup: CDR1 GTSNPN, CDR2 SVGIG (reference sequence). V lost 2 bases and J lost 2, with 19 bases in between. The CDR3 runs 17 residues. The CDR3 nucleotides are TGTGCCTGGAGTCTCTCTCATAGCGGAGCTCCCTACAATGAGCAGTTCTTC. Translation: CAWSLSHSGAPYNEQFF.

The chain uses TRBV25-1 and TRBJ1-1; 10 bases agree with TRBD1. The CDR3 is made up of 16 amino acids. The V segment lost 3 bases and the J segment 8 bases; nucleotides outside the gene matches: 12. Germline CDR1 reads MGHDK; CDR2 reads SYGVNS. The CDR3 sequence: CASSEHAGTGATEAFF. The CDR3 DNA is TGTGCCAGCAGTGAGCATGCCGGGACAGGGGCGACAGAAGCTTTCTTT.

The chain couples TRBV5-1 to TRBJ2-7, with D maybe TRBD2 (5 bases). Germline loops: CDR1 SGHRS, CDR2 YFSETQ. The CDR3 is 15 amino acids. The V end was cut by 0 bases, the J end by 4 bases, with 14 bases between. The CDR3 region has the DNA TGCGCCAGCAGCTTGGTAGGCGGGCCCCAGTACGAGCAGTACTTC. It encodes CASSLVGGPQYEQYF. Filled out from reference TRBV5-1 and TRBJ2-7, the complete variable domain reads KAGVTQTPRYLIKTRGQQVTLSCSPISGHRSVSWYQQTPGQGLQFLFEYFSETQRNKGNFPGRFSGRQFSNSRSEMNVSTLELGDSALYLCASSLVGGPQYEQYFGPGTRLTVT.

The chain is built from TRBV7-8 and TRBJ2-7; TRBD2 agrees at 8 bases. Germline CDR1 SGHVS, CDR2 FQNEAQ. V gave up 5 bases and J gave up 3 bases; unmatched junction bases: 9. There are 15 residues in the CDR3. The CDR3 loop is CASSLPGRAYYEQYF. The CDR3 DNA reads TGTGCCAGCAGCCTCCCCGGGAGGGCTTACTACGAGCAGTACTTC.

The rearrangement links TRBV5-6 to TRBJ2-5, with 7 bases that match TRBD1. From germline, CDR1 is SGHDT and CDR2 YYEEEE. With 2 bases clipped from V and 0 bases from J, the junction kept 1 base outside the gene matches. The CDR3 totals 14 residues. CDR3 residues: CASSFGTDQETQYF. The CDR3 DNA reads TGTGCCAGCAGCTTCGGGACAGACCAAGAGACCCAGTACTTC.

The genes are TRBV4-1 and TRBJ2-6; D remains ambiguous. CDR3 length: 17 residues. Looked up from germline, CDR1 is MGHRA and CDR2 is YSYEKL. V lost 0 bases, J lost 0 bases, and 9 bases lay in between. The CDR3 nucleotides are TGCGCCAGCAGCCAAGATAAAACGGGCTCTGGGGCCAACGTCCTGACTTTC. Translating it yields CASSQDKTGSGANVLTF.

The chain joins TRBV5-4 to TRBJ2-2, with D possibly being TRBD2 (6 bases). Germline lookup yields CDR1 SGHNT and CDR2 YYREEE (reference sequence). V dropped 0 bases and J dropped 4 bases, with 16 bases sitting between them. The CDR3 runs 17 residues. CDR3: CASSLALGAGRTGELFF. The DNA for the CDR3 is TGTGCCAGCAGCTTGGCCCTAGGAGCGGGCCGCACCGGGGAGCTGTTTTTT. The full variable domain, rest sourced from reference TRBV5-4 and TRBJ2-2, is ETGVTQSPTHLIKTRGQQVTLRCSSQSGHNTVSWYQQALGQGPQFIFQYYREEENGRGNFPPRFSGLQFPNYSSELNVNALELDDSALYLCASSLALGAGRTGELFFGEGSRLTVL.